The 29 T cell receptor beta chains reported below all come from one sample, sequenced in a study of blood T cell repertoires in COVID-19. Sequencing used immunoSEQ multiplex PCR; TCRdb keeps in-frame clones, though not all of them. The sample carries a few hundred thousand clones, 85% to 90% recorded once. The sequenced sample consisted of PBMCs or T cells enriched from blood (not recorded which). Receptors were obtained from a man aged 35 to 55 who had recovered from COVID-19.

This clone appeared a few times. V and J are TRBV7-9 and TRBJ1-1, with no clear D. Germline loops: CDR1 SEHNR, CDR2 FQNEAQ (reference sequence). CDR3 size: 16 residues. V was cut by 7 bases and J by 0 bases, with 18 bases left in between. The CDR3 DNA follows: TGTGCCAGCAACGACCCACACAGCGGGGTGAACACTGAAGCTTTCTTT. It yields the protein CASNDPHSGVNTEAFF.

V usage is TRBV7-2 and J usage is TRBJ1-2; no firm D call. Trimming took off 1 base at V and 6 bases at J, with 9 bases between the two ends. Germline lookup yields CDR1 SGHTA and CDR2 FQGNSA. The CDR3 is made up of 13 amino acids. CDR3 sequence: CASSLDALNGYTF. The CDR3 DNA follows: TGTGCCAGCAGCTTAGACGCACTTAATGGCTACACCTTC.

The V call is TRBV4-3, the J call TRBJ1-5, with TRBD1 identical over 7 bases. V was clipped by 1 base and J by 7 bases; unmatched bases: 7. Germline assignment: CDR1 LGHNA and CDR2 YSLEER. This CDR3 has 15 residues. The CDR3 spells CASSQGTGVGQPQHF. CDR3 in DNA: TGCGCCAGCAGCCAAGGAACAGGGGTTGGGCAGCCCCAGCATTTT.

This chain links TRBV7-9 with TRBJ1-2; the D gene is possibly TRBD1 (6 bases). CDR1 is SEHNR, CDR2 FQNEAQ, per germline (reference sequence). Trimming cost V 5 bases and J 4 bases, with 17 bases left between them. This CDR3 has 15 residues. The CDR3 DNA reads as TGTGCCAGCAGCCCTGATGTGGGGGCGACCTATGGCTACACCTTC. Translating it yields CASSPDVGATYGYTF.

The rearrangement joins TRBV18 to TRBJ2-7; 7 bases line up with TRBD1. Germline V gene data show CDR1 as KGHSH and CDR2 as LQKENI. This CDR3 contains 14 residues. Losses at the gene ends were 3 bases for V and 4 bases for J; bases not matched to a gene: 6. As DNA, the CDR3 is TGTGCCAGCTCACCCCCACCGGGACAGTACGAGCAGTACTTC. Protein sequence: CASSPPPGQYEQYF.

J is TRBJ2-1 and V is TRBV30; 9 bases agree with TRBD2. V was pared by 5 bases and J by 4 bases, with 6 bases of the junction left unmatched. This CDR3 comprises 14 residues. Germline lookup yields CDR1 GTSNPN and CDR2 SVGIG (reference sequence). In DNA form, the CDR3 reads TGTGCCTGGTTAAAAGCGGGAGGTTACAATGAGCAGTTCTTC. Translation gives CAWLKAGGYNEQFF.

The chain combines TRBV30 with TRBJ1-1, with unresolved D. The germline V and J ends were trimmed by 0 bases and 3 bases, with 5 bases remaining between them. The CDR3 sequence is 12 residues long. Germline V gene data show CDR1 as GTSNPN and CDR2 as SVGIG (reference sequence). The CDR3 reads CAWSVLYTEAFF. The CDR3 DNA reads TGTGCCTGGAGTGTACTCTACACTGAAGCTTTCTTT. The full variable domain, in which reference TRBV30 and TRBJ1-1 provide the parts outside the CDR3, is SQTIHQWPATLVQPVGSPLSLECTVEGTSNPNLYWYRQAAGRGLQLLFYSVGIGQISSEVPQNLSASRPQDRQFILSSKKLLLSDSGFYLCAWSVLYTEAFFGQGTRLTVV.

This chain uses TRBV5-5 with TRBJ1-6, with a possible D match to TRBD1 (5 bases). The CDR3 extends over 15 amino acids. The V gene lost 1 base and the J gene lost 6 bases, with 11 bases spanning the gap. The V gene's germline CDR1 is SGHKS and CDR2 YYEKEE (reference sequence). This CDR3 reads CASSLTTGPNSPLHF. For the CDR3, the DNA is TGTGCCAGCAGCTTGACTACAGGCCCTAATTCACCCCTCCACTTT.

The gene calls are TRBV3-1 (or the pseudogene TRBV3-2) and TRBJ1-2, with D possibly TRBD1 on 5 matching bases. Germline CDR1 is LGHDT and CDR2 is YNNKEL (reference sequence). The CDR3 loop spans 13 amino acids. V lost 5 bases to trimming and J lost 9 bases, with 16 bases between them. CDR3: CASSDPRQTSYTF. CDR3 DNA sequence: TGTGCCAGCAGCGACCCCAGACAGACCAGCTACACCTTC.

The CDR3 DNA reads as TGTGCCAGCAGTTTATCTCCGGGACTGCGGGAGCAGTACTTC. It is translated as CASSLSPGLREQYF. The V gene is TRBV28, the J gene TRBJ2-7; a weak D match, TRBD2 (6 bases). CDR3 length: 14 amino acids. V was pared by 1 base and J by 7 bases, with 14 bases between. Germline loops: CDR1 MDHEN, CDR2 SYDVKM.

This chain uses TRBV5-1 with TRBJ2-2; TRBD2 might be the D (5 bases). This CDR3 has 16 residues. V was pared by 2 bases and J by 0 bases, with 11 bases between. Germline CDR1 is SGHRS and CDR2 is YFSETQ. The CDR3 DNA reads as TGCGCCAGCAGCTTAGGGCGGGTTGCGAACACCGGGGAGCTGTTTTTT. As protein: CASSLGRVANTGELFF.

The rearrangement uses TRBV12-3 or TRBV12-4 and TRBJ1-1; 10 positions agree with TRBD1. This CDR3 comprises 13 residues. The ends lost 6 bases at V and 8 bases at J; junction bases unmatched: 6. This chain's CDR3 is CASSRRGQGEAFF. The CDR3, as DNA: TGTGCCAGCAGCCGACGGGGACAGGGGGAAGCTTTCTTT.

This chain uses TRBV18 with TRBJ1-3; unclear D gene. V was pared by 1 base and J by 0 bases, with 7 bases between. Germline CDR1 is KGHSH and CDR2 is LQKENI. The CDR3 runs 15 residues. CDR3 sequence: CASSPQHNSGNTIYF. CDR3 bases: TGTGCCAGCTCACCACAGCATAACTCTGGAAACACCATATATTTT.

This CDR3 reads CASSPRRSFSYNEQFF. CDR3 DNA: TGTGCCAGCAGCCCAAGGCGGAGCTTCTCCTACAATGAGCAGTTCTTC. The chain carries TRBV13 and TRBJ2-1, with unresolved D. Germline CDR1 and CDR2: PRHDT and FYEKMQ (reference sequence). This CDR3 is built from 16 residues. Trimming cost V 5 bases and J 0 bases, with 14 bases left between them. Supplemented by reference TRBV13 and TRBJ2-1, the full variable domain reads AAGVIQSPRHLIKEKRETATLKCYPIPRHDTVYWYQQGPGQDPQFLISFYEKMQSDKGSIPDRFSAQQFSDYHSELNMSSLELGDSALYFCASSPRRSFSYNEQFFGPGTRLTVL.

The gene calls are TRBV24-1 and TRBJ2-1, with 13 nucleotides matching TRBD2. V was clipped by 5 bases and J by 4 bases; unmatched bases: 13. Germline assignment: CDR1 KGHDR and CDR2 SFDVKD. The CDR3 consists of 19 residues. The CDR3 reads CATSALGLAGPALYNEQFF. The CDR3 DNA reads TGTGCCACCAGTGCCCTGGGACTAGCGGGGCCGGCCCTATACAATGAGCAGTTCTTC.

This clone was detected only once. The chain recombines TRBV7-2 with TRBJ2-7; 8 nucleotides agree with TRBD2. The J segment lost 2 bases and the V segment lost 4 bases, leaving 7 bases of the junction unmatched. The V gene's germline CDR1 is SGHTA and CDR2 FQGNSA. This CDR3 spans 15 amino acids. The CDR3 spells CASSSRGSGTYEQYF. CDR3 DNA sequence: TGTGCCAGCAGCTCCCGAGGTAGCGGGACCTACGAGCAGTACTTC.

The chain couples TRBV5-4 to TRBJ2-5; 9 bases align to TRBD2. J lost 4 bases, V lost 4 bases, and 11 bases had no gene match. The CDR3 totals 16 residues. The germline V gene encodes CDR1 SGHNT and CDR2 YYREEE (reference sequence). Here the CDR3 reads CASSPSLAGTVETQYF. In DNA, the CDR3 is TGTGCCAGCAGCCCTTCTCTAGCGGGGACGGTAGAGACCCAGTACTTC. The entire variable domain, with the rest obtained from reference TRBV5-4 and TRBJ2-5, is as follows: ETGVTQSPTHLIKTRGQQVTLRCSSQSGHNTVSWYQQALGQGPQFIFQYYREEENGRGNFPPRFSGLQFPNYSSELNVNALELDDSALYLCASSPSLAGTVETQYFGPGTRLLVL.

Only one count was recorded for this clone. The V call is TRBV7-9, the J call TRBJ1-1; no reliable D call. Per the germline V gene, CDR1 is SEHNR and CDR2 is FQNEAQ (reference sequence). Trimming shortened V by 4 bases and J by 7 bases, and 10 bases separated the two germline ends. CDR3 size: 12 residues. The CDR3 DNA sequence: TGTGCCAGCAGCTGGCCTAGAGGTGAAGCTTTCTTT. It is translated as CASSWPRGEAFF.

The J gene is TRBJ2-5, the V gene TRBV5-1; tentative D call: TRBD2 (6 bases). V gave up 4 bases and J gave up 1 base, with 14 bases separating them. The CDR3 is made up of 15 amino acids. From germline, CDR1 is SGHRS and CDR2 YFSETQ. This chain's CDR3 is CASSPGGSGQETQYF. DNA for the CDR3: TGCGCCAGCAGCCCTGGAGGGAGCGGCCAAGAGACCCAGTACTTC.

This clone was observed once. The CDR3 DNA sequence: TGTGCCAGCAGTGTACAGATGAACACTGAAGCTTTCTTT. This translates into CASSVQMNTEAFF. V usage is TRBV2 and J usage is TRBJ1-1; D unclear. CDR1 SNHLY and CDR2 FYNNEI come from the germline V gene. The CDR3 length is 13 residues. V lost 4 bases and J lost 0, with 6 bases in between.

On this clone: A junction boundary mismatches the germline segment, possibly from a read error. This chain joins TRBV7-2 and TRBJ1-1; perhaps TRBD1 as D (5 bases). The germline V gene encodes CDR1 SGHTA and CDR2 FQGNSA. The CDR3 covers 14 residues. The CDR3 loop is CASSSRAGNPEAFF. CDR3 coding DNA: TGTGCCAGCAGCTCTAGAGCAGGGAACCCTGAAGCTTTCTTT.

This chain connects TRBV5-4 to TRBJ2-7, with 16 bases identical to TRBD2. This CDR3 spans 16 amino acids. V dropped 1 base and J dropped 6; count of bases not matched to a gene: 4. Per germline, CDR1 SGHNT and CDR2 YYREEE (reference sequence). Written as DNA, the CDR3 is TGTGCCAGCAGCTTGCCCGGGACTAGCGGGGGGGCCGAGCAGTACTTC. This translates into CASSLPGTSGGAEQYF.

The rearrangement joins TRBV29-1 to TRBJ1-2; 7 bases align to TRBD1. The CDR3 has 15 amino acids. V trimming: 3 bases; J trimming: 3 bases; junction bases outside the gene matches: 10. Germline V gene lookup returns CDR1 SQVTM and CDR2 ANQGSEA. The CDR3 sequence: CSVESGAGGDYGYTF. In DNA, the CDR3 is TGCAGCGTTGAGAGTGGGGCAGGGGGTGACTATGGCTACACCTTC.

This chain uses TRBV10-3 with TRBJ1-1, with D maybe TRBD1 (5 bases). CDR1 is ENHRY, CDR2 SYGVKD, per germline. This CDR3 contains 13 residues. Trimming left V 6 bases short and J 5 bases short, with 13 bases between. The chain's CDR3 is CAIRDDGGTEAFF. DNA for the CDR3: TGTGCCATCAGGGACGACGGGGGGACTGAAGCTTTCTTT.

J is TRBJ2-3 and V is TRBV7-9; 7 bases fit TRBD1. Germline assignment: CDR1 SEHNR and CDR2 FQNEAQ (reference sequence). Germline trimming cut 3 bases from V and 0 bases from J; bases unmatched to any gene: 0. The CDR3 is 14 amino acids. CDR3 sequence: CASSLDRSTDTQYF. The CDR3 DNA sequence: TGTGCCAGCAGCTTGGACAGGAGCACAGATACGCAGTATTTT. Filled out from reference TRBV7-9 and TRBJ2-3, the complete variable domain reads DTGVSQNPRHKITKRGQNVTFRCDPISEHNRLYWYRQTLGQGPEFLTYFQNEAQLEKSRLLSDRFSAERPKGSFSTLEIQRTEQGDSAMYLCASSLDRSTDTQYFGPGTRLTVL.

The V gene is TRBV2, the J gene TRBJ2-1; a possible D gene is TRBD2 (6 bases). Germline values: CDR1 SNHLY, CDR2 FYNNEI. The CDR3 is 16 amino acids. V shed 2 bases and J shed 0 bases, with 11 bases lying between them. As DNA, the CDR3 is TGTGCCAGCAGTGAATTCGGAGGGAACTCCTACAATGAGCAGTTCTTC. Translating it yields CASSEFGGNSYNEQFF.

The chain recombines TRBV5-1 with TRBJ2-1; D is unclear. The length of the CDR3 is 11 residues. Trimming pared 4 bases from V and 8 bases from J, leaving 7 bases between. Germline loops: CDR1 SGHRS, CDR2 YFSETQ. CDR3 loop: CASSVGDEQFF. CDR3 DNA: TGCGCCAGCAGCGTGGGCGATGAGCAGTTCTTC.

This clone was seen only once. The chain combines TRBV11-2 with TRBJ2-3; no clear D. This CDR3 comprises 17 residues. From germline, CDR1 is SGHAT and CDR2 FQNNGV. Trimming stripped 5 bases from V and 2 bases from J, with 20 bases between. CDR3 nucleotides: TGTGCCAGCAGCCCCCCGTGGCCGATTGGAGTCACAGATACGCAGTATTTT. Protein sequence: CASSPPWPIGVTDTQYF.

This chain uses TRBV27 with TRBJ2-7; 10 bases are shared with TRBD1. V lost 6 bases and J lost 3; bases outside the gene matches: 2. The CDR3 runs 13 residues. The germline gives CDR1 MNHEY, CDR2 SMNVEV (reference sequence). CDR3 in DNA: TGTGCCAGCAGGAGGGACAGGGGCTACGAGCAGTACTTC. Translated: CASRRDRGYEQYF.